The 2 T cell receptor beta chains below were found in one sample sequenced in a study of brain T cells in children with intractable seizures. Profiling relied on immunoSEQ multiplex PCR, and the TCRdb table lists in-frame clones only, not all of them. The table includes some 64,000 clones, approximately 95% detected once. Here the sequenced sample was peripheral blood, taken at surgery. The receptors were sampled from a boy under three years old with focal cortical dysplasia and intractable seizures.

The chain uses TRBV27 and TRBJ2-2; D is perhaps TRBD2 (5 bases). V was trimmed by 5 bases and J by 2 bases, leaving 12 bases between them. Per germline, CDR1 MNHEY and CDR2 SMNVEV (reference sequence). The CDR3 loop spans 15 amino acids. The chain's CDR3 is CASSPRTPNTGELFF. In DNA, the CDR3 is TGTGCCAGCAGTCCCCGGACTCCCAACACCGGGGAGCTGTTTTTT.

V usage is TRBV5-1 and J usage is TRBJ2-7; D might be TRBD1 (5 bases). The CDR3 extends over 12 amino acids. From germline, CDR1 is SGHRS and CDR2 YFSETQ. The V end was cut by 2 bases, the J end by 5 bases, with 8 bases between. DNA of the CDR3: TGCGCCAGCAGCTTCCAGGGCCACGAGCAGTACTTC. This codes for CASSFQGHEQYF.